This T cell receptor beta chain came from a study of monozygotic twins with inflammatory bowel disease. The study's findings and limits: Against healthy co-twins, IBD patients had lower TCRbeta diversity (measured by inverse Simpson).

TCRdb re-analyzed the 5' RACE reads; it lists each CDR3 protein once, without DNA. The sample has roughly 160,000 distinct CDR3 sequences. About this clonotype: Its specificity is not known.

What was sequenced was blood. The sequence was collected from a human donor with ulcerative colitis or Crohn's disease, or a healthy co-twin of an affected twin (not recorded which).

This chain's CDR3 is CASRSSNTGELFF. This sequence joins TRBV6-6 and TRBJ2-2. The CDR3 runs 13 residues. The germline CDR1 and CDR2 sequences are MNHNY and SVGAGI (reference sequence).